The present entry profiles one T cell receptor beta chain with its context. This clonotype was counted ten times or more. It has no known antigen specificity. No per-base quality is available; no much larger clone lies one base away. This record comes from a study of identical twins (dated by TCRdb to the mid-2010s). With regard to the full study: To test whether fetal clonotypes persist, the study used deep sequencing on TCR alpha and beta repertoires from monozygotic twins, unrelated adults of various ages, and cord blood. To rule out contamination, the twin experiments were replicated at different times with different library preparation protocols.

Paper-wide results and their limitations: Invariant T cells such as MAIT and iNKT could partly confound zero-insertion analyses, although diverse VJ usage argued against such confounding for most clonotypes. Conclusions relied on cross-sectional statistical analysis, since the same donors could not be followed over many years. Recombination models systematically underestimated out-of-frame TCR alpha sharing in monozygotic twins but agreed with sharing between unrelated individuals. Fewer insertions were carried by abundant cord blood beta clonotypes, a similar but weaker trend appeared in young adult naive repertoires, and no such trend appeared in memory repertoires. Compared with coincidental sharing between unrelated individuals, out-of-frame TCR alpha sequences shared between twins showed an excess of sequences with low generation probability. The excess sharing between twins in beta out-of-frame sequences was weaker because fewer shared sequences reduced the signal-to-noise ratio.

Every donor in the study was a healthy Caucasian. The twin cohort consisted of three pairs of female monozygotic twins, all aged about 18 to 29 years. RNA for TCR libraries was isolated from peripheral blood mononuclear cells. The cysteine opens and the phenylalanine closes a CDR3 of 16 amino acids. The only DNA kept is the CDR3, 48 bases in frame from the first base. Trimming at the junction amounts to 3 bases on V and 4 bases on J, and the germline ends lie 18 bases apart. The method was 5' RACE. Instrument on record: Illumina HiSeq 2000. A universal primer binding site was added through template switching, and the final cDNA carried a unique molecular identifier so that TCR cDNA molecules could be counted accurately. Specific primers in the conserved constant-segment region were used to synthesize first-strand cDNA for the TCR alpha and beta chains. To control for contamination, every cDNA library was double barcoded, receiving both a SMART-Mk sample barcode and Illumina barcodes. TruSeq adapter sequences, together with Illumina sample barcodes, were added in two successive PCR steps. The TCR alpha and beta cDNA libraries were sequenced on the Illumina HiSeq platform using custom primers. In the paper's pipeline: MiGEC was used to process raw reads and extract unique molecular identifiers, and MiXCR was used to find CDR3 positions. For each individual, recombination models were inferred using an EM algorithm with the repgenHMM and IGoR tools. The analysis of shared clonotypes was done with the tcR package in R, with sharing normalized by the product of cloneset sizes. Out-of-frame nonproductive sequences were analyzed to study raw recombination free of thymic and clonal selection effects. TCRdb reanalyzed the raw reads on its own, using fastp at Q25 for trimming and MiXCR for clone calling, and kept in-frame beta chains. Rows with a matching CDR3 protein are joined into one entry that keeps the most common DNA and genes. For this entry, the V and J calls and clone size follow TCRdb and not the study's own pipeline. In this sample the table shows some 660,000 distinct CDR3 sequences, about 9.4% of which occur a single time. 0.8% to 1% of the sample rests with the top ten.

In addition, the sample was reused for a study of yellow fever vaccine responses in identical twins. The second paper further reports: According to the authors, in identical twins the way T cells responded to vaccination appeared partly convergent and partly personalized. Focusing on identical twins, the study followed the T cell clones that responded to the vaccine, and did so with precision.

The V gene is TRBV12-3 or TRBV12-4 and the J gene is TRBJ1-2, with no confidently assigned D gene. This clonotype originated in a woman between 18 and 29 years old in good health. The material sequenced was PBMCs. The CDR3 amino acid sequence is: CASSFVTDGRPYGYTF. DNA sequence: TGTGCCAGCAGTTTCGTCACGGACGGACGGCCCTATGGCTACACCTTC.